These 3 T cell receptor beta chains came from one sample sequenced in a study of T cell responses to AZD1222 COVID-19 vaccine. This table comes from immunoSEQ multiplex PCR, and its TCRdb copy is limited to in-frame clones, with some not included. The data show about 100,000 clones, 75% to 90% seen once. The input for sequencing was peripheral blood, taken on day 0 of AZD1222 vaccination. All receptors derive from an adult in good health.

This clone was detected only a few times. The chain joins TRBV6-5 to TRBJ1-6; perhaps TRBD1 as D (5 bases). The CDR3 loop spans 12 amino acids. From germline, CDR1 is MNHEY and CDR2 SVGAGI. Trimming removed 11 bases from V and 1 base from J, with 6 bases in between. The CDR3 protein is CAGASYNSPLHF. DNA of the CDR3: TGTGCCGGGGCGTCCTATAATTCACCCCTCCACTTT.

The CDR3 spells CASSFSDSYEQYF. The CDR3 region has the DNA TGTGCCAGCAGTTTTTCCGACAGTTACGAGCAGTACTTC. The chain combines TRBV27 with TRBJ2-7; maybe TRBD1 (5 bases). The V end was cut by 3 bases, the J end by 4 bases, with 10 bases between. Germline values: CDR1 MNHEY, CDR2 SMNVEV (reference sequence). The CDR3 sequence is 13 residues long.

This sequence joins TRBV30 and TRBJ2-6, with TRBD1 identical over 8 bases. V lost 1 base and J lost 3; bases outside the gene matches: 8. The CDR3 is 17 residues long. CDR1 and CDR2 (germline): GTSNPN, SVGIG (reference sequence). The CDR3 DNA reads as TGTGCCTGGAGTGCCGGCAGGGGGCTTTTTGGGGCCAACGTCCTGACTTTC. Translating it yields CAWSAGRGLFGANVLTF.